The clone carrying this T cell receptor (beta chain) was seen at least ten times. Its antigen is currently unknown. Via MiXCR, TCRdb re-called the PCR reads. The sample lists around 16,000 clones; roughly an eighth were seen once. With 4 bases removed from V and 5 bases from J, the gap between germline ends came to 6 bases. Germline CDR1 LNHDA, CDR2 SQIVND (reference sequence). This CDR3 region has 12 residues. The entire patient cohort was treatment-naive prior to thyroid surgery. These data originate in a study of metastatic and nonmetastatic thyroid tumors. Study in general: A comparison of repertoires was made across blood and tumor or nodule tissue from malignant and benign thyroid patients.

Notes on the study in general: Relative to benign nodules, malignant thyroid tumors were reportedly characterized by significantly elevated TCR beta diversity in blood and tumor.

Sequenced sample: tumor tissue. The sequence derives from a female donor with papillary thyroid cancer or a benign thyroid nodule (not recorded which). Some clones in this sample may be carry-over from other donors' samples. This chain uses TRBV19 with TRBJ1-5; D is unresolved. Written as DNA, the CDR3 is TGTGCCAGTAGTACCGAGTATCAGCCCCAGCATTTT. Protein product: CASSTEYQPQHF.